This TCR beta chain was identified in a study of CD8+CD57+ T cells in acquired aplastic anemia. Genomic DNA was employed as the template in profiling TCR beta VDJ and CDR3. TCRdb processed the reads anew with MiXCR; each CDR3 protein has one entry. The sample has about 180,000 distinct CDR3 sequences; about half are singletons. The source of this sequence is a human donor in good health. The sample consisted of sorted CD4+, CD8+, or CD8+CD57+ T cells (not recorded which) from PBMCs.

CDR3 amino acids: CASSHLLAPYEQYF. The CDR3 DNA follows: TGCGCCAGCAGCCACCTCCTCGCCCCCTACGAGCAGTACTTC. The chain uses TRBV4-1 and TRBJ2-7, with unresolved D. Trimming left V 3 bases short and J 2 bases short, with 11 bases between. Germline CDR1 reads MGHRA; CDR2 reads YSYEKL. The CDR3 totals 14 residues.